Below are 3 T cell receptor beta chains sequenced from a single sample in a study of tumor-infiltrating lymphocytes in oesophageal squamous cell carcinoma. TCRdb itself ran the PCR reads through MiXCR, one entry per CDR3 protein. The data show 15,000 to 20,000 distinct CDR3 sequences, with approximately 45% seen just once and 33% held by the top ten. Material: normal esophageal tissue next to the tumor. The receptors originated from a female donor with esophageal squamous cell carcinoma.

In regard to this clonotype: A clone one base away is much larger, so this may be a read error. J is TRBJ2-1 and V is TRBV10-3; D is tentatively TRBD1 or TRBD2 (5 bases each). The DNA matches TRBJ2-5 better at its end, which makes the J call doubtful. This CDR3 has 17 amino acids. Germline values: CDR1 ENHRY, CDR2 SYGVKD. CDR3 residues: CAISESAPGPNRETQYF. The CDR3 bases are TGTGCCATCAGTGAGTCAGCCCCGGGGCCCAATAGGGAGACCCAGTACTTC.

The chain has TRBV7-8 and TRBJ1-1, with D possibly matching TRBD1 (6 bases). Trimming took off 5 bases at V and 5 bases at J, with 12 bases between the two ends. The germline CDR1 and CDR2 sequences are SGHVS and FQNEAQ. The CDR3 loop spans 13 amino acids. CDR3 sequence reads: CASSPQGRTEAFF. In DNA form, the CDR3 reads TGTGCCAGCAGCCCCCAGGGGAGGACTGAAGCTTTCTTT.

This clonotype has ten or more counts. The chain joins TRBV7-2 to TRBJ2-5, with TRBD2 as a possible D gene (6 bases). CDR1 and CDR2 (germline): SGHTA, FQGNSA. CDR3 length: 11 amino acids. V was shortened by 5 bases and J by 8 bases, with 9 bases between the two germline ends. CDR3 loop: CASSPGTTQYF. The DNA for the CDR3 is TGTGCCAGCAGCCCGGGGACTACCCAGTACTTC. Full variable domain (rest looked up from reference TRBV7-2 and TRBJ2-5): GAGVSQSPSNKVTEKGKDVELRCDPISGHTALYWYRQSLGQGLEFLIYFQGNSAPDKSGLPSDRFSAERTGGSVSTLTIQRTQQEDSAVYLCASSPGTTQYFGPGTRLLVL.